A single TCR beta chain is shown here with its context. Its specificity is not known. This sample is part of a study of T cell responses to AZD1222 COVID-19 vaccine. Study-wide points: Baseline testing showed seropositivity in only six or seven AZD1222 recipients. With dominance at 160-218 and 743-854, vaccine-associated CD4 TCRs spanned spike.

The protocol was immunoSEQ multiplex PCR, while the TCRdb copy is restricted to in-frame clones and leaves out a portion. The sample gives 200,000 to 250,000 clones, just over 90% of which show up once; roughly 0.99% is in the top ten. V gave up 4 bases and J gave up 5 bases; unmatched junction bases: 6. In germline, CDR1 is MGHDK, CDR2 SYGVNS. CDR3 size: 14 residues. The V and J genes are TRBV25-1 and TRBJ2-5; 8 bases align to TRBD2. The specimen was peripheral blood, collected on day 0 of MenACWY control vaccination. The TCR originated in an adult in good health. CDR3 in amino acids: CASSVQRGKETQYF. CDR3 DNA sequence: TGTGCCAGCAGTGTTCAGCGGGGGAAGGAGACCCAGTACTTC.